This is a list of T cell receptor beta chains from one sample in a study of CD8+ T cells in alopecia areata. Profiling relied on immunoSEQ multiplex PCR, and the TCRdb table lists in-frame clones only, not all of them. The sample shows about 150,000 clones, around 54% of them seen only once. Source material: CD4+ T cells sorted from blood. The receptors were gathered from a human donor in good health. CDR3s include the opening cysteine and the closing phenylalanine or tryptophan. Each record gives: V gene, J gene, D gene, clone size, CDR3 protein, CDR3 DNA. D genes are given only for firm matches. The size field is filled for only some rows; it gives once, few, many or a size class.

TRBV6-5	TRBJ1-4	NA	once	CASSYSRGNEKLFF	TGTGCCAGCAGTTACTCCCGGGGGAATGAAAAACTGTTTTTT
TRBV29-1	TRBJ1-3	NA	NA	CSVGSGGVGNTIYF	TGCAGCGTTGGCTCCGGGGGAGTAGGAAACACCATATATTTT
TRBV5-1	TRBJ1-4	NA	few	CASSLTSHEKLFF	TGCGCCAGCAGCCTCACTTCGCATGAAAAACTGTTTTTT
TRBV29-1	TRBJ1-2	NA	NA	CSVYGYGYTF	TGCAGCGTTTACGGATATGGCTACACCTTC
TRBV5-1	TRBJ1-1	NA	NA	CASSQDTEAFF	TGCGCCAGCAGCCAGGACACTGAAGCTTTCTTT
TRBV2	TRBJ2-2	TRBD1	few	CASNYRQGGTGELFF	TGTGCCAGCAATTACCGACAGGGGGGCACCGGGGAGCTGTTTTTT
TRBV29-1	TRBJ1-1	TRBD1	NA	CSASGGWDTEAFF	TGCAGCGCGTCAGGGGGCTGGGACACTGAAGCTTTCTTT
TRBV6-5	TRBJ2-1	TRBD2	NA	CASSYWASGRQFF	TGTGCCAGCAGTTACTGGGCTAGCGGGCGGCAGTTCTTC
TRBV5-1	TRBJ2-1	TRBD2	NA	CASSLTGTSGLYNEQFF	TGCGCCAGCAGCTTAACCGGGACTAGCGGCCTATACAATGAGCAGTTCTTC
TRBV7-2	TRBJ2-2	NA	once	CASSLRPLPSGTGELFF	TGTGCCAGCAGCCTAAGGCCCTTACCCTCGGGCACCGGGGAGCTGTTTTTT
TRBV29-1	TRBJ2-3	TRBD1	NA	CSGGQVTDTQYF	TGCAGCGGCGGACAGGTCACAGATACGCAGTATTTT
TRBV6-5	TRBJ2-7	NA	NA	CASSSPTSGSYEQYF	TGTGCCAGCAGTTCCCCGACCAGCGGATCCTACGAGCAGTACTTC
TRBV4-1	TRBJ2-2	TRBD2	NA	CASSQDWGGRGITGELFF	TGCGCCAGCAGCCAAGATTGGGGAGGGAGAGGGATCACCGGGGAGCTGTTTTTT
TRBV5-4	TRBJ2-7	TRBD1	few	CASSLEGQDLYEQYF	TGTGCCAGCAGCTTGGAGGGACAGGACCTATACGAGCAGTACTTC
TRBV29-1	TRBJ1-2	NA	NA	CSVEDPDNYGYTF	TGCAGCGTTGAAGATCCAGACAACTATGGCTACACCTTC
TRBV5-7	TRBJ1-2	NA	NA	CASSLYGRICSRNYGYTF	TGTGCCAGCAGCTTGTACGGCAGAATATGTTCTCGGAACTATGGCTACACCTTC
TRBV28	TRBJ2-1	NA	few	CASSTGPLQGEQFF	TGTGCCAGCAGTACGGGACCCCTCCAAGGTGAGCAGTTCTTC
TRBV15	TRBJ2-7	TRBD2	few	CATSRGVSGAYEQYF	TGTGCCACCAGCAGAGGGGTCAGCGGGGCCTACGAGCAGTACTTC
TRBV29-1	TRBJ2-7	NA	NA	CSVKGGYEQYF	TGCAGCGTCAAGGGGGGTTACGAGCAGTACTTC
TRBV30	TRBJ1-4	NA	NA	CAWGHPPNEKLFF	TGTGCCTGGGGACATCCTCCTAATGAAAAACTGTTTTTT
TRBV5-4	TRBJ1-4	NA	NA	CASSNSETTNEKLFF	TGTGCCAGCAGCAATTCAGAGACAACTAATGAAAAACTGTTTTTT
TRBV2	TRBJ2-6	TRBD1	NA	CASRRTGSGANVLTF	TGTGCCAGCAGGCGGACAGGCTCTGGGGCCAACGTCCTGACTTTC
TRBV7-9	TRBJ2-7	TRBD2	NA	CASSPTSGSSYEQYF	TGTGCCAGCAGCCCAACTAGCGGGAGTAGCTACGAGCAGTACTTC
TRBV27	TRBJ2-1	NA	NA	CATLIPGSPGNEQFF	TGTGCCACCCTAATCCCAGGGAGTCCGGGCAATGAGCAGTTCTTC
TRBV4-1	TRBJ2-7	NA	NA	CASSHIVQASSEQYF	TGCGCCAGCAGCCACATTGTGCAGGCCAGCAGCGAGCAGTACTTC
TRBV14	TRBJ1-1	TRBD1	few	CASSQDLGTGAFF	TGTGCCAGCAGCCAAGATCTGGGGACAGGAGCTTTCTTT
TRBV30	TRBJ2-6	NA	NA	CAWSGKGTGANVLTF	TGTGCCTGGAGTGGTAAGGGCACAGGGGCCAACGTCCTGACTTTC
TRBV15	TRBJ2-4	NA	NA	CATSREADRIQYF	TGTGCCACCAGCAGAGAAGCCGACAGAATTCAGTACTTC
TRBV5-1	TRBJ2-4	NA	NA	CASSLSIRDPKNIQYF	TGCGCCAGCAGCTTGTCAATCAGGGACCCCAAAAACATTCAGTACTTC
TRBV9	TRBJ1-5	NA	NA	CASSVGAQGSQHF	TGTGCCAGCAGCGTAGGGGCACAGGGCTCGCAGCATTTT
TRBV29-1	TRBJ1-1	NA	NA	CSVERSNRKAFF	TGCAGCGTTGAAAGGTCAAATCGAAAAGCTTTCTTT
TRBV29-1	TRBJ2-5	TRBD2	NA	CSVDLAGAGETQYF	TGCAGCGTTGATTTAGCGGGAGCGGGAGAGACCCAGTACTTC
TRBV28	TRBJ2-7	TRBD1	few	CASRSGQGLYEQYF	TGTGCCAGCAGATCAGGACAGGGTCTATACGAGCAGTACTTC
TRBV30	TRBJ2-1	NA	NA	CAWSTAWGLYNEQFF	TGTGCCTGGAGTACCGCGTGGGGCCTATACAATGAGCAGTTCTTC
TRBV4-1	TRBJ2-7	TRBD1	few	CASSLSPGTVGSYEQYF	TGCGCCAGCAGCCTATCACCCGGGACAGTGGGATCCTACGAGCAGTACTTC